This T cell receptor (beta chain) was recorded in a study of T cell responses to AZD1222 COVID-19 vaccine. Points from the study as a whole: Among those given AZD1222, only six or seven were seropositive at baseline. Across spike, vaccine-associated CD4 TCRs were found, dominant at 160-218 and 743-854. Clonal diversity was possibly underestimated, and the donors were mostly white British, with more females. Spike-specific TCR repertoires showed rising breadth and depth after two AZD1222 doses.

The CDR3 is made up of 12 amino acids. The V end lost 5 bases, the J end lost 13 bases, and 17 bases lay between the germline ends. Sequencing used immunoSEQ multiplex PCR; TCRdb keeps in-frame clones, though not all of them. The sample lists around 100,000 clones, about 87% occurring once. As concerns this clone: Its cognate antigen is unknown.

The receptor was isolated from an adult who received the AZD1222 COVID-19 vaccine. Sample: peripheral blood, taken 28 days after the second AZD1222 dose. V is TRBV12-3 or TRBV12-4 and J is TRBJ1-2; no definite D call. Here the CDR3 reads CASSLEGGGFTF. The DNA of the CDR3 is TGTGCCAGCAGTCTGGAGGGCGGAGGGTTCACCTTC.